The text below deals with one T cell receptor beta chain. Which antigen it targets is not known. No clone much larger than this one lies a single base away; base qualities are absent. Preparation of the library involved the immunoSEQ multiplex PCR assay. Held by TCRdb, this immuneACCESS table contains in-frame sequences only and omits some clones. Under half of the omission traces to an unresolved V gene where checked; the cause of the rest is unknown. The sample table holds about 170,000 clones, of which about 87% were seen once. In total, the top ten clones hold approximately 12% of the sample. This record belongs to a study of control samples from healthy donors and cancer patients (dated by TCRdb to about 2020). V drops 5 bases and J drops 5 bases, leaving 19 bases in between. Including the terminal cysteine and phenylalanine, the CDR3 comprises 15 residues. Only CDR3 DNA is held: 45 bases, read in frame from base 1. From a lookup of the germline V gene (reference sequence), CDR1 and CDR2 are SEHNR and FQNEAQ.

The receptor chain draws on TRBV7-9 and TRBJ2-7, with TRBD2 as a weak D call on 7 bases. This TCR was recovered from a man aged 30 to 45 in good health. The sample comprised blood. In nucleotide form, the sequence is TGTGCCAGCAGCCGTCCGGGGGGCATGAACGACGAGCAGTACTTC. Its coded protein is CASSRPGGMNDEQYF.